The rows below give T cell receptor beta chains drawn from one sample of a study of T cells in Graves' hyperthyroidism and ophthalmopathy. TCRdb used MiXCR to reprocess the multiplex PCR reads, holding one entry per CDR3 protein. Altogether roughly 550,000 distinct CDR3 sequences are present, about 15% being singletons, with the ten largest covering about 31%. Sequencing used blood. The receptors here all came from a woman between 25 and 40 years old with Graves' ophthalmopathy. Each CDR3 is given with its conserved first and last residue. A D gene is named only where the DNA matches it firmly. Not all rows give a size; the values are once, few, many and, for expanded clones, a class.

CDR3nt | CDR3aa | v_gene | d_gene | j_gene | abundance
TGTGCCAGCAGTTACCTAGCAAACTACGAGCAGTACTTC | CASSYLANYEQYF | TRBV6-2/TRBV6-3 | . | TRBJ2-7 | many
TGTGCCAGCAGTGAAGACAGCCCACCCTACGAGCAGTACTTC | CASSEDSPPYEQYF | TRBV2 | . | TRBJ2-7 | .
TGTGCCAGCAGCTTCGGACCGCAGGGGGACTACGAGCAGTACTTC | CASSFGPQGDYEQYF | TRBV11-2 | TRBD1 | TRBJ2-7 | many
TGTGCCAGCGTCCGTGGGGGCATGGGGAAGACCCAGTACTTC | CASVRGGMGKTQYF | TRBV28 | . | TRBJ2-5 | many
TGTGCCAGCAGCCCGACAGGGGGCGCGGTGGAGACCCAGTACTTC | CASSPTGGAVETQYF | TRBV7-9 | TRBD1 | TRBJ2-5 | few
TGTGCCAGCAGCTTATTTGGGACTAGCGCGAACACCGGGGAGCTGTTTTTT | CASSLFGTSANTGELFF | TRBV7-8 | TRBD2 | TRBJ2-2 | .
TGTGCCAGCAGTTTCACTCAGGGAAGCAATCAGCCCCAGCATTTT | CASSFTQGSNQPQHF | TRBV6-5 | . | TRBJ1-5 | few
TGTGCCAGCAGTTTATGGAGTCCCGGGGGCACTGAAGCTTTCTTT | CASSLWSPGGTEAFF | TRBV28 | . | TRBJ1-1 | .
TGTGCCAGCAGCACAGACGGATACAATGAGCAGTTCTTC | CASSTDGYNEQFF | TRBV5-6 | . | TRBJ2-1 | .
TGTGCCAGCAGAGGGAGGGGAGAGACCCAGTACTTC | CASRGRGETQYF | TRBV6-2/TRBV6-3 | TRBD2 | TRBJ2-5 | .
TGCAGCGCCGAGACTGGCTCCTACGAGCAGTACTTC | CSAETGSYEQYF | TRBV29-1 | . | TRBJ2-7 | .
TGTGCCAGTAGTATAGTAGACGGGCCCTACGAGCAGTACTTC | CASSIVDGPYEQYF | TRBV19 | . | TRBJ2-7 | .
TGTGCCAGTAGTAAAGGGTCCACAGATACGCAGTATTTT | CASSKGSTDTQYF | TRBV19 | . | TRBJ2-3 | .
TGTGCCATCAGTGGCTCGACGGGAGGAACAAATGAGCAGTTCTTC | CAISGSTGGTNEQFF | TRBV10-3 | TRBD2 | TRBJ2-1 | many
TGTGCCAGCAGCCCAACTAGCGTAGATACGCAGTATTTT | CASSPTSVDTQYF | TRBV7-2 | TRBD2 | TRBJ2-3 | many
TGTGCCTGGAGTGTACGAAGAATGGATGAGCAGTTCTTC | CAWSVRRMDEQFF | TRBV30 | . | TRBJ2-1 | few
TGCGCCAGCAGCTTAGCCCAGGGATATCTGTACGGGCAGTACTTC | CASSLAQGYLYGQYF | TRBV5-1 | . | TRBJ2-7 | many
TGTGCCAGCAGCGTAGGGGCAGTCTACGAGCAGTACTTC | CASSVGAVYEQYF | TRBV9 | . | TRBJ2-7 | few
TGCAGTGCTAGAGACTCAGGGACCGCCATCCCACATTTT | CSARDSGTAIPHF | TRBV20-1 | . | TRBJ1-5 | many
TGTGCCAGTAGTATCGCCGCGGGACAGGTGATGGTGGGGGCCAACGTCCTGACTTTC | CASSIAAGQVMVGANVLTF | TRBV19 | TRBD1 | TRBJ2-6 | few
TGTGCCAGCAGTTTAGGCGGGAGACTTATAGATACGCAGTATTTT | CASSLGGRLIDTQYF | TRBV28 | TRBD2 | TRBJ2-3 | .
TGTGCCAGCAGTTTATCCGGACTAGCGTACCCCTACGAGCAGTACTTC | CASSLSGLAYPYEQYF | TRBV27 | TRBD2 | TRBJ2-7 | many
TGTGCCAGCCAGGACAGGGCTAATTCACCCCTCCACTTT | CASQDRANSPLHF | TRBV6-1 | TRBD1 | TRBJ1-6 | few
TGTGCCAGCAGTGGACAGATCCCCAATGAGCAGTTCTTC | CASSGQIPNEQFF | TRBV28 | . | TRBJ2-1 | many
TGCGCCAGCAGCCAAGGGGTGTCTTTCTACCAAGAGACCCAGTACTTC | CASSQGVSFYQETQYF | TRBV4-3 | . | TRBJ2-5 | few
TGTGCCAGCAGTTACTCTCGGGGGGAAGAGACCCAGTACTTC | CASSYSRGEETQYF | TRBV6-5 | TRBD2 | TRBJ2-5 | many
TGTGCCAGCAGCTTAGTTAGCTATGGGGGCGAGCAGTACTTC | CASSLVSYGGEQYF | TRBV7-2 | . | TRBJ2-7 | many
TGCAGTGCTACAAGCACCGGGACTAGCGAGATATCCACCGGGGAGCTGTTTTTT | CSATSTGTSEISTGELFF | TRBV20-1 | TRBD2 | TRBJ2-2 | many
TGCAGTGCTAGGACTGACATAGCGGGAGGGGGCAATGAGCAGTTCTTC | CSARTDIAGGGNEQFF | TRBV20-1 | TRBD2 | TRBJ2-1 | .
TGTGCCGGCAGTCCTGGGACGGCCGTGCGGCACGAGCAGTACTTC | CAGSPGTAVRHEQYF | TRBV7-2 | . | TRBJ2-7 | .
TGTGCCAGCAGTTCGAGATCAGACGGGGACTCTGGAAACACCATATATTTT | CASSSRSDGDSGNTIYF | TRBV28 | . | TRBJ1-3 | many
TGTGCCAGCAACACTCCTCGGACGGTCTCCTACGAGCAGTACTTC | CASNTPRTVSYEQYF | TRBV28 | . | TRBJ2-7 | few
TGTGCCGGCCAAAGGGCTAGGAATGAGCAGTTCTTC | CAGQRARNEQFF | TRBV7-9 | . | TRBJ2-1 | .
TGTGCCAGTAGTATAGAGACAGATACGCAGTATTTT | CASSIETDTQYF | TRBV19 | . | TRBJ2-3 | once
TGTGCCAGCAGGGGCAATCAGCCCCAGCATTTT | CASRGNQPQHF | TRBV2 | . | TRBJ1-5 | many
TGCAGTGCTAGAGAATTGGGGACTAGCGGGATCGAGCAGTACTTC | CSARELGTSGIEQYF | TRBV20-1 | TRBD2 | TRBJ2-7 | many
TGTGCCAGCAGCGTACTGGCAGCCACAGATACGCAGTATTTT | CASSVLAATDTQYF | TRBV9 | . | TRBJ2-3 | few
TGTGCCAGCAGCCAAGATCTGAGTGAGCAGTTCTTC | CASSQDLSEQFF | TRBV4-2 | . | TRBJ2-1 | .
TGTGCCAGCAGCCAAGGGGGTAGCGGGAGTTTTCCAGATACGCAGTATTTT | CASSQGGSGSFPDTQYF | TRBV3-1 | TRBD2 | TRBJ2-3 | .
TGTGCCAGCAGCTTACAGGGGATCGGAGGCTACACCTTC | CASSLQGIGGYTF | TRBV5-5 | TRBD1 | TRBJ1-2 | many
TGTGCCAGCAGCCTACAGGGGCAGCCCCAGCATTTT | CASSLQGQPQHF | TRBV12-3/TRBV12-4 | TRBD1 | TRBJ1-5 | many
TGTGCCAGCAGTTTCCGGGACTCACAAGAGACCCAGTACTTC | CASSFRDSQETQYF | TRBV27 | . | TRBJ2-5 | many
TGTGCCAGCAGCTCCTGGGCTAGCGGGAAGGAGCAGTTCTTC | CASSSWASGKEQFF | TRBV7-9 | TRBD2 | TRBJ2-1 | many
TGCAGTGCACGCAATGAGCAGTTCTTC | CSARNEQFF | TRBV20-1 | . | TRBJ2-1 | many
TGTGCCAGCAGCTTTCCATCGGGCTACAATGAGCAGTTCTTC | CASSFPSGYNEQFF | TRBV13 | . | TRBJ2-1 | many
TGTGCCAGCAGTTACTCGGGGCTACCTCAAGAGCAGTACTTC | CASSYSGLPQEQYF | TRBV6-6 | . | TRBJ2-7 | few
TGCGCCAGCAGCCAAACTAGCGGAGCTTACAATGAGCAGTTCTTC | CASSQTSGAYNEQFF | TRBV4-1 | TRBD2 | TRBJ2-1 | many
TGCAGTGCGCCGGAGACAGAGATGAACACTGAAGCTTTCTTT | CSAPETEMNTEAFF | TRBV20-1 | . | TRBJ1-1 | many
TGTGCCAGCAGTTTAAATCGACGCTCTGGAAACACCATATATTTT | CASSLNRRSGNTIYF | TRBV12-3/TRBV12-4 | . | TRBJ1-3 | few
TGCGCCAGCAGCGAATCTTTGGGGAACACCGGGGAGCTGTTTTTT | CASSESLGNTGELFF | TRBV5-1 | . | TRBJ2-2 | .
TGTGCCAGCAGTTTCGGGGCGACAGGGAGAGGGAATTCACCCCTCCACTTT | CASSFGATGRGNSPLHF | TRBV5-6 | TRBD1 | TRBJ1-6 | many
TGCAGCGCCCGGACAGGGGAAGAGACCCAGTACTTC | CSARTGEETQYF | TRBV29-1 | TRBD1 | TRBJ2-5 | many
TGTGCCAGCAGCTTAAGCAGCGTATTTCTTAATTCACCCCTCCACTTT | CASSLSSVFLNSPLHF | TRBV7-2 | . | TRBJ1-6 | many
TGTGCCAGCAGCGGGAGGACAGGGGCGATTCGTAACACTGAAGCTTTCTTT | CASSGRTGAIRNTEAFF | TRBV9 | TRBD1 | TRBJ1-1 | .
TGCGCCAGCAGCCAAGGACTGAGCGGGAGAGCCTACAATGAGCAGTTCTTC | CASSQGLSGRAYNEQFF | TRBV4-1 | TRBD2 | TRBJ2-1 | .
TGTGCCAGCAGTTCAGATTTTCCTAGCACAGATACGCAGTATTTT | CASSSDFPSTDTQYF | TRBV2 | . | TRBJ2-3 | many
TGTGCCAGCTTGCGGTACCAAGCCGCCGGGGAGCTGTTTTTT | CASLRYQAAGELFF | TRBV28 | . | TRBJ2-2 | many
TGTGCCAGCAGTGAAACAGGGGCCAATCAGCCCCAGCATTTT | CASSETGANQPQHF | TRBV6-1 | TRBD1 | TRBJ1-5 | .
TGTGCCAGCAGTCTGGTGACAGGGGGGATAAACACTGAAGCTTTCTTT | CASSLVTGGINTEAFF | TRBV28 | TRBD1 | TRBJ1-1 | many